This TCR beta chain was recorded in a study of T-cell memory formation after mild COVID-19. The wider study: The TCR clusters were mostly specific to one donor. The study's findings and limits: The appearance of some responding clones in pre-infection memory suggested that cross-reactive memory joined.

From germline, CDR1 is MNHEY and CDR2 SVGEGT. The CDR3 covers 14 residues. V was clipped by 8 bases and J by 7 bases, with 18 bases between them. One entry per CDR3 protein results from TCRdb running MiXCR on the 5' RACE reads. The table lists approximately 100,000 distinct CDR3 sequences, 11% of them singletons. The sample holds a few counts of this clonotype. Its specificity is unknown. The chain uses TRBV6-2 or TRBV6-3 and TRBJ2-1; tentative D call: TRBD1 (5 bases). This receptor was identified in a man aged 18 to 29 who had mild COVID-19 (a few samples of this study predate the infection). Cell type and time point are not known. The sequencing sample was made of PBMCs or a T cell subset sorted from them (not recorded which). Here the CDR3 reads CASLGFSRVNEQFF. The DNA for the CDR3 is TGTGCCAGCTTGGGGTTTAGCAGGGTGAATGAGCAGTTCTTC.